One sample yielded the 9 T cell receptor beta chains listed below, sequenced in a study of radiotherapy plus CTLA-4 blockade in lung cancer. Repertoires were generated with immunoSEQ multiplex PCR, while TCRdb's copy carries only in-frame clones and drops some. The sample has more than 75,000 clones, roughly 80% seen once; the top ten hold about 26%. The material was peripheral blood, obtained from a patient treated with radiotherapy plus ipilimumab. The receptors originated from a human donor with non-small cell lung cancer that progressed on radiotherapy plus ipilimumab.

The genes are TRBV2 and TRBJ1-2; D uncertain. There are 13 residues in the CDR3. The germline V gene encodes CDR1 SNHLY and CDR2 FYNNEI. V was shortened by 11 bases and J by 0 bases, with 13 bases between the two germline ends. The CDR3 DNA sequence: TGTGCCGGCTCCCTTTCGACTAACTATGGCTACACCTTC. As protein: CAGSLSTNYGYTF.

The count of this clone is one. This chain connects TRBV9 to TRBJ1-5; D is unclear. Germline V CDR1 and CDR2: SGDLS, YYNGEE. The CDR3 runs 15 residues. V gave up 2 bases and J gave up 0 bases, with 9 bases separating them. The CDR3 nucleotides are TGTGCCAGCAGCGTTTCAGGTCTTAGCAATCAGCCCCAGCATTTT. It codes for CASSVSGLSNQPQHF.

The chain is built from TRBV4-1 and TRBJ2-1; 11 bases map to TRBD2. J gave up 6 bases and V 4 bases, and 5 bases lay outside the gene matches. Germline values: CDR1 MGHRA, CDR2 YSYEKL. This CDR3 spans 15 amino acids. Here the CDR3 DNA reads TGCGCCAGCAGCCCAGGGACTAGCGGTCTCAATGAGCAGTTCTTC. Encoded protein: CASSPGTSGLNEQFF.

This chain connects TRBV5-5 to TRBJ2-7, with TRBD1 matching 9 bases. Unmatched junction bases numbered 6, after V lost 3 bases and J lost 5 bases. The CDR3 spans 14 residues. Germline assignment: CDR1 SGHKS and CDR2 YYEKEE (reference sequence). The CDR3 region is CASSWGQGPNEQYF. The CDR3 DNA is TGTGCCAGCAGCTGGGGACAGGGTCCCAACGAGCAGTACTTC.

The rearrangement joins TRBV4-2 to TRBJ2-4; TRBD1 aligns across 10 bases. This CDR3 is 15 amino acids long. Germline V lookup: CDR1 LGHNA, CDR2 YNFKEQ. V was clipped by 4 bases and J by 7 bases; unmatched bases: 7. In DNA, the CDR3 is TGTGCCAGCAGCCTCCAAGGACAGGGGGAGAACATTCAGTACTTC. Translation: CASSLQGQGENIQYF.

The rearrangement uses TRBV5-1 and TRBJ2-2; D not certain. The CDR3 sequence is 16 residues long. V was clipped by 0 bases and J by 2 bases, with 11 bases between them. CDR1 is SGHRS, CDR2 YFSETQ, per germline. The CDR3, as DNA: TGCGCCAGCAGCTTGGATAGAGACTTAAACACCGGGGAGCTGTTTTTT. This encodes CASSLDRDLNTGELFF.

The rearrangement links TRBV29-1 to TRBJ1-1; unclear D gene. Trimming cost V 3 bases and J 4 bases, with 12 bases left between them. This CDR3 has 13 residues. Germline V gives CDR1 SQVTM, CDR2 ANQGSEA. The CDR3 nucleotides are TGCAGCGTTGAGCGGGCCTTAGGCACTGAAGCTTTCTTT. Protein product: CSVERALGTEAFF.

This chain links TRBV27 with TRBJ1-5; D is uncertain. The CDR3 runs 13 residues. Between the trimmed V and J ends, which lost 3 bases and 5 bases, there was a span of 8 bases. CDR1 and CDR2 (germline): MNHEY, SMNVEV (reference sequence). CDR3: CASSLTRDQPQHF. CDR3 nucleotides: TGTGCCAGCAGTTTGACGCGGGATCAGCCCCAGCATTTT.

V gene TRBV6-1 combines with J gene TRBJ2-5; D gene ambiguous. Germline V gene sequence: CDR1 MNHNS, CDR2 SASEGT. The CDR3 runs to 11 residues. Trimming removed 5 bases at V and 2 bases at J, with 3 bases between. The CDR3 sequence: CASSPQETQYF. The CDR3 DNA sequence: TGTGCCAGCAGTCCTCAAGAGACCCAGTACTTC.